This T cell receptor beta chain was found in a study of tumor and adjacent non-tumor tissue in lung cancer. Study information: Aged about 31 to 80 years, patients included fewer than 11 men and several women with stage I to III disease. Broader study findings: Top 100 clones took a larger repertoire share in normal lung.

No cell sorting was done before RNA was extracted from the tissue. TCRbeta libraries were built with three rounds of nested PCR, modified from ARM-PCR. MiXCR was run by TCRdb on the multiplex PCR reads, yielding one entry per CDR3 protein. Seen here are tens of thousands of distinct CDR3 sequences, around 77% observed once, and the top ten hold around 10%. This clonotype was seen just once. Its antigen is not known. Per the germline V gene, CDR1 is SGHVS and CDR2 is FQNEAQ. The CDR3 extends over 18 amino acids. Losses at the gene ends were 4 bases for V and 6 bases for J; bases not matched to a gene: 15.

This sequence joins TRBV7-8 and TRBJ2-7; 13 bases match TRBD2. The specimen sequenced was lung tumor tissue. This receptor was identified in a woman aged 40 to 50 with non-small cell lung cancer. CDR3 coding DNA: TGTGCCAGCAGCTCTAAAGATGCGACTAGCGGGGGGCCCCGCGAGCAGTACTTC. Translated, it gives CASSSKDATSGGPREQYF.